Reported below is one TCR beta chain. Its antigen is undetermined. This entry is derived from a study of cytomegalovirus exposure and HLA in healthy donors. Study context: Assignment to the Caucasian-associated ancestry cluster applied to over 70% of the approximately 370 genotyped donors. General observations from the study: High specificity and sensitivity for cytomegalovirus status were reported for the classifier. For most TCR sequences rarity was the rule, although some public TCRs occurred in many donors. For presence/absence analyses, sequencing depth was assumed to be roughly uniform across donors.

PCR primers comprised 60 Vbeta and 13 Jbeta primers. Here immunoSEQ multiplex PCR was the method, and the copy in TCRdb shows in-frame clones only, minus some. This table has some 120,000 clones, more than 75% appearing once. Per the germline V gene, CDR1 is SGDLS and CDR2 is YYNGEE. This CDR3 contains 14 residues. Trimming stripped 4 bases from V and 5 bases from J, with 15 bases between. Sequenced sample: PBMCs. V and J are TRBV9 and TRBJ1-1; no clear D. This clonotype was sampled from a woman in her sixties or seventies in good health and CMV-seropositive. CDR3 region: CASSLGLAGTEAFF. Here the CDR3 DNA reads TGTGCCAGCAGCCTCGGCCTCGCGGGGACTGAAGCTTTCTTT.